This is a list of T cell receptor beta chains from one sample in a study of T cell responses to AZD1222 COVID-19 vaccine. Sequencing was performed with immunoSEQ multiplex PCR; in TCRdb, only in-frame clones are kept and a portion is missing. Of some 120,000 clones in the sample, 86% were seen once. The specimen was peripheral blood, collected 28 days after the second AZD1222 dose. These receptors were taken from an adult who received the AZD1222 COVID-19 vaccine. CDR3s leave out the opening cysteine and the closing phenylalanine or tryptophan. D genes are given only for firm matches. Clone sizes are given selectively: once, few, many, or a class where the clone is expanded.

j_call clone_size d_call v_call cdr3_aa
TRBJ1-5 . . TRBV7-6 ASSLAYSPGNQPQH
TRBJ1-1 . TRBD1 TRBV6-1 ASSELTGRTEAF
TRBJ2-7 . TRBD2 TRBV4-2 ASSQEPSGTSYEQY
TRBJ1-3 . . TRBV6-5 ASKRDGVSGNTIY
TRBJ1-2 . . TRBV18 ASSPLTPGGYQYGYT
TRBJ2-7 . TRBD2 TRBV28 ASRILSGGAHEQY
TRBJ2-1 few . TRBV6-2/TRBV6-3 ASSFARGRGPNEQF
TRBJ2-7 . TRBD1 TRBV28 ASRDRGGPYEQY
TRBJ1-3 . . TRBV19 ASSGSGGVNTIY
TRBJ1-5 . TRBD1 TRBV30 AYTQGGNQPQH
TRBJ2-4 . . TRBV29-1 SVGQGLAKNIQY
TRBJ2-2 . TRBD2 TRBV3-1/TRBV3-2 ASSHLGASGGVTGELF
TRBJ1-4 . TRBD1 TRBV29-1 SVEDGTGSEKLF
TRBJ2-3 . TRBD1 TRBV28 ASSFRGGAGTDTQY